The rows below give T cell receptor beta chains drawn from one sample of a study of shared clonotypes between healthy human individuals. TCRdb's table, derived via immunoSEQ multiplex PCR, lists solely in-frame clones and lacks some. The repertoire consists of roughly 1,800,000 clones, with about 95% occurring once and the leading ten covering 1.2%. Sequenced material: naive CD8+ T cells sorted from blood. Receptor source: a man aged 18 to 29 in good health. Each CDR3 is given with its conserved first and last residue. A D gene is named only where the DNA matches it firmly. Some rows have no size entry. The others give once, few or many, or a class for an expanded clone.

V	length	D	size	J	DNA	CDR3
TRBV11-2	16	TRBD2	.	TRBJ2-5	TGTGCCAGCAGCACCGGACTAGCGGGGGGGCCAGAGACCCAGTACTTC	CASSTGLAGGPETQYF
TRBV6-5	14	TRBD1	once	TRBJ1-2	TGTGCCAGCAGTTACTCGGGGACAGGTTTTGGCTACACCTTC	CASSYSGTGFGYTF
TRBV7-9	14	.	.	TRBJ1-4	TGTGCCAGCAGCCCCGACGGATTACGTGAAAAACTGTTTTTT	CASSPDGLREKLFF
TRBV6-5	15	TRBD1	once	TRBJ1-5	TGTGCCAGCCAAACAGGACAGGGCGGCAATCAGCCCCAGCATTTT	CASQTGQGGNQPQHF
TRBV5-4	14	.	.	TRBJ2-3	TGTGCCAGCAGCTTGAAGGGGAGCACAGATACGCAGTATTTT	CASSLKGSTDTQYF
TRBV28	16	TRBD1	.	TRBJ2-7	TGTGCCAGCAGCATCCCTCCAGGGGGCGGGTACTACGAGCAGTACTTC	CASSIPPGGGYYEQYF
TRBV2	18	TRBD2	.	TRBJ2-3	TGTGCCAGCAGCTCCGGACTAGCGGGGGCAGCCGGCACAGATACGCAGTATTTT	CASSSGLAGAAGTDTQYF
TRBV6-6	11	.	.	TRBJ2-7	TGTGCCACGAGCCCAGCTTACGAGCAGTACTTC	CATSPAYEQYF
TRBV28	16	.	.	TRBJ2-1	TGTGCCAGCAGCTCGCTCGCAGGGGAAGCCTACAATGAGCAGTTCTTC	CASSSLAGEAYNEQFF
TRBV4-1	15	.	.	TRBJ2-2	TGCGCCAGCAGCTCCCGGACAGCGTACACCGGGGAGCTGTTTTTT	CASSSRTAYTGELFF
TRBV6-6	15	.	.	TRBJ2-7	TGTGCCAGCAACCCTGGGACGTTCAGCTCCTACGAGCAGTACTTC	CASNPGTFSSYEQYF
TRBV4-3	15	.	.	TRBJ2-7	TGCGCCAGCAGCCAAGCAGCCGGGGGTGGCTACGAGCAGTACTTC	CASSQAAGGGYEQYF
TRBV5-1	13	TRBD1	.	TRBJ2-7	TGCGCCAGCAGCTTGGTTACAGGGGGGGAGCAGTACTTC	CASSLVTGGEQYF
TRBV27	13	.	few	TRBJ2-7	TGTGCCAGCAGTTTAACAGGAACCTACGAGCAGTACTTC	CASSLTGTYEQYF
TRBV30	15	.	.	TRBJ1-1	TGTGCCTGGACTCCCGAGGCCGGGCGGAACACTGAAGCTTTCTTT	CAWTPEAGRNTEAFF
TRBV30	14	TRBD2	.	TRBJ2-1	TGTGCCTGGAGTGTAGGTCTGGGGAGGGGTGAGCAGTTCTTC	CAWSVGLGRGEQFF